This TCR beta chain was captured by sequencing in a study of blood T cell repertoires in COVID-19. The wider study: PBMCs, B-cell-depleted T cells, or T cells were the source of the cDNA or gDNA that made up the material.

Cohort 3 recovered donors had two negative PCRs, clearance, or symptom resolution. Trimming took 5 bases from V and 6 from J, leaving 14 bases between them. The germline CDR1 and CDR2 sequences are LNHDA and SQIVND (reference sequence). The CDR3 is made up of 15 amino acids. Repertoires were generated with immunoSEQ multiplex PCR, while TCRdb's copy carries only in-frame clones and drops some. The profile covers roughly 180,000 clones, with approximately 85% appearing a single time and 6.2% taken by the ten largest. The source of this sequence is a man aged 40-55 years who had recovered from COVID-19. The specimen was PBMCs or T cells enriched from blood (not recorded which). The J gene is TRBJ2-6, the V gene TRBV19; D is unresolved. The CDR3 here is CASSPSLIQANVLTF. The CDR3 coding sequence is TGTGCCAGTAGTCCTAGTCTAATTCAGGCCAACGTCCTGACTTTC.